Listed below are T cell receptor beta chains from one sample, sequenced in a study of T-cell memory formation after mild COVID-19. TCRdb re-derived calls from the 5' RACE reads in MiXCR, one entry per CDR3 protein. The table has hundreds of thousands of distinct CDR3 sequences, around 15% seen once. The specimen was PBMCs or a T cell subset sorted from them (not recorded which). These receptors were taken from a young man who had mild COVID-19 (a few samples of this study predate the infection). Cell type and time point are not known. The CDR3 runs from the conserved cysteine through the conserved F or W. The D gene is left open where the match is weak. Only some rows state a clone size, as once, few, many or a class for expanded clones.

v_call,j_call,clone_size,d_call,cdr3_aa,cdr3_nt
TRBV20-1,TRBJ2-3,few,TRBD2,CSADGAGGTDTQYF,TGCAGTGCTGACGGAGCGGGGGGCACAGATACGCAGTATTTT
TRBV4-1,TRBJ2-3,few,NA,CASSYSQGGDTQYF,TGCGCCAGCAGCTACTCGCAAGGGGGAGATACGCAGTATTTT
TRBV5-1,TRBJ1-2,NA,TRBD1,CASSEDRGSTGYTF,TGCGCCAGCAGCGAGGACAGGGGCAGTACCGGCTACACCTTC
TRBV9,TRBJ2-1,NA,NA,CASSVGQGLSEQFF,TGTGCCAGCAGCGTAGGTCAGGGGCTGAGTGAGCAGTTCTTC
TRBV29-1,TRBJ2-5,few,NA,CSVEAQGGGTYQETQYF,TGCAGCGTTGAAGCACAGGGGGGGGGAACGTACCAAGAGACCCAGTACTTC
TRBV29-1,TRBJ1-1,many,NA,CSVVRGAEAFF,TGCAGCGTTGTCCGTGGAGCTGAAGCTTTCTTT
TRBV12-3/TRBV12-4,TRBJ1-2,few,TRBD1,CASSPPSWDSSNYGYTF,TGTGCCAGCAGTCCCCCCTCCTGGGACAGCTCTAACTATGGCTACACCTTC
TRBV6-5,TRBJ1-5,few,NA,CASSSYRAGSNQPQHF,TGTGCCAGCAGTTCCTATAGGGCAGGGTCCAATCAGCCCCAGCATTTT
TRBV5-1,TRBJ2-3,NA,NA,CASSLPQGTDTQYF,TGCGCCAGCAGCTTGCCGCAGGGCACAGATACGCAGTATTTT
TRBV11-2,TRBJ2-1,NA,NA,CASRVGGTVGDYNEQFF,TGTGCCAGCAGAGTTGGGGGGACAGTGGGGGATTACAATGAGCAGTTCTTC
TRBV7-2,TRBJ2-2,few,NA,CASSSVNTGELFF,TGTGCCAGCAGCTCCGTAAACACCGGGGAGCTGTTTTTT
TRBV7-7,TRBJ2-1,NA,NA,CASSLEAQQGNPFGHEQFF,TGTGCCAGCAGCTTAGAGGCTCAGCAAGGGAATCCTTTTGGACATGAGCAGTTCTTC
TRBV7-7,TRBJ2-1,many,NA,CASSFGGVFGNEQFF,TGTGCCAGCAGCTTTGGCGGGGTATTTGGCAATGAGCAGTTCTTC
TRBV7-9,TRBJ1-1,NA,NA,CASSLSAGKTEAFF,TGTGCCAGCAGCTTAAGCGCTGGAAAAACTGAAGCTTTCTTT
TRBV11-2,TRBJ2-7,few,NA,CASSQERGSYYEQYF,TGTGCCAGCAGCCAGGAGCGAGGGAGTTACTACGAGCAGTACTTC
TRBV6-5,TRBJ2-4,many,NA,CASSYQAGLAKNIQYF,TGTGCCAGCAGTTACCAGGCGGGGCTAGCCAAAAACATTCAGTACTTC
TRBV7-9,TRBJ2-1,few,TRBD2,CASSPRTSGKIDEQFF,TGTGCCAGCAGCCCACGGACTAGCGGGAAAATCGATGAGCAGTTCTTC
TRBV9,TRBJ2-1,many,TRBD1,CASSPGTGPNEQFF,TGTGCCAGCAGCCCGGGGACAGGGCCCAATGAGCAGTTCTTC
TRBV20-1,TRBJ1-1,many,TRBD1,CSARERGTGAEAFF,TGCAGTGCTAGAGAAAGGGGGACAGGAGCTGAAGCTTTCTTT
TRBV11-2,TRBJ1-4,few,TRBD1,CASSPDRIPNEKLFF,TGTGCCAGCAGCCCGGACAGGATTCCGAATGAAAAACTGTTTTTT
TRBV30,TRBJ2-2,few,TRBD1,CAWSRQGGYTGELFF,TGTGCCTGGAGTCGACAGGGGGGATACACCGGGGAGCTGTTTTTT
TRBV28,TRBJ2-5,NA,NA,CASREGRGLKETQYF,TGTGCCAGCAGAGAAGGCAGGGGTTTAAAAGAGACCCAGTACTTC
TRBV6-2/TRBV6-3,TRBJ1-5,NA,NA,CASSYPTTSNRPQHF,TGTGCCAGCAGTTACCCCACGACATCTAATCGGCCCCAGCATTTT
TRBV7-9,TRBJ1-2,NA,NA,CASSLQGIYGYTF,TGTGCCAGCAGCTTACAGGGTATCTATGGCTACACCTTC
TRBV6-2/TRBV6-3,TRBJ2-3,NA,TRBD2,CASNSRTLAGGPTDTQYF,TGTGCCAGCAATTCCCGAACGCTAGCGGGGGGCCCCACAGATACGCAGTATTTT
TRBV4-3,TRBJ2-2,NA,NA,CASSQEQQRPLNTGELFF,TGCGCCAGCAGCCAAGAGCAGCAGCGGCCACTGAACACCGGGGAGCTGTTTTTT
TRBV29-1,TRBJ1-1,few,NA,CSVWWGGGTEAFF,TGCAGCGTTTGGTGGGGCGGGGGCACTGAAGCTTTCTTT
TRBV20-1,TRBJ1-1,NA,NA,CSASYSSGSLDTEAFF,TGCAGTGCTAGTTATTCTTCGGGTTCCCTTGACACTGAAGCTTTCTTT
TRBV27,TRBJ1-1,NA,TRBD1,CASSARTGRTEAFF,TGTGCCAGCAGTGCCCGGACAGGGCGCACTGAAGCTTTCTTT
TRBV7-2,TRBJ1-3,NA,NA,CASSLDLRAASSGNTIYF,TGTGCCAGCAGCTTAGACCTGCGAGCGGCGAGCTCTGGAAACACCATATATTTT
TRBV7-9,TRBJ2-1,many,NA,CASSLDHNEQFF,TGTGCCAGCAGCTTAGATCACAATGAGCAGTTCTTC
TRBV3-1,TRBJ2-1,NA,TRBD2,CASSQALAGGNLWQFF,TGTGCCAGCAGCCAAGCCTTAGCGGGGGGCAACCTATGGCAGTTCTTC
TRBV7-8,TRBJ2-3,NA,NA,CASSLRSGRRSDTQYF,TGTGCCAGCAGCCTCAGATCAGGGCGGAGGTCAGATACGCAGTATTTT